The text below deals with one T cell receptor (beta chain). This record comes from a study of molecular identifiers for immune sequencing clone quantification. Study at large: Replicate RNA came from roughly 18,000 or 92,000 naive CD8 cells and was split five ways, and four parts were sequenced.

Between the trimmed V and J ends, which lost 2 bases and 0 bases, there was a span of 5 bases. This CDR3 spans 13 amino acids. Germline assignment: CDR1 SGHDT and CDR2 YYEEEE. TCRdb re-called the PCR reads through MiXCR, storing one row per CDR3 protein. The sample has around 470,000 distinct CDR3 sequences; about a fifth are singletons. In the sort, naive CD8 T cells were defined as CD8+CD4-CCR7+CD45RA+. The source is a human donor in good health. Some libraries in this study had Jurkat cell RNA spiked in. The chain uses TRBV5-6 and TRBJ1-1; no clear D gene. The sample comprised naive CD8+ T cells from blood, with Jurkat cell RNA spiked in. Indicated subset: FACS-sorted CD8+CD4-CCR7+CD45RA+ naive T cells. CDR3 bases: TGTGCCAGCAGCTTTGATATGAACACTGAAGCTTTCTTT. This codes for CASSFDMNTEAFF. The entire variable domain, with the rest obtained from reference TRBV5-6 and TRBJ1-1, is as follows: DAGVTQSPTHLIKTRGQQVTLRCSPKSGHDTVSWYQQALGQGPQFIFQYYEEEERQRGNFPDRFSGHQFPNYSSELNVNALLLGDSALYLCASSFDMNTEAFFGQGTRLTVV.